This T cell receptor (beta chain) is drawn from a study of blood T cell repertoires in COVID-19. On the study more broadly: Sites in the United States, Italy and Spain provided acute and convalescent COVID-19 samples.

The CDR3 is made up of 15 amino acids. The V and J ends lost 4 bases and 0 bases respectively, with 14 bases between them. Germline assignment: CDR1 SGHRS and CDR2 YFSETQ. Assay used: immunoSEQ multiplex PCR; TCRdb lists only in-frame clones, some missing. Among fewer than 250,000 clones listed, approximately 81% were seen once. What was sequenced was peripheral blood. The gene calls are TRBV5-1 and TRBJ2-7; maybe TRBD1 (6 bases). The clonotype was recovered from a man under 40 with active or convalescent COVID-19. CDR3 sequence reads: CASSPGTINSYEQYF. As DNA, the CDR3 is TGCGCCAGCAGCCCCGGGACAATTAACTCCTACGAGCAGTACTTC. The full variable domain, completed using reference TRBV5-1 and TRBJ2-7, is KAGVTQTPRYLIKTRGQQVTLSCSPISGHRSVSWYQQTPGQGLQFLFEYFSETQRNKGNFPGRFSGRQFSNSRSEMNVSTLELGDSALYLCASSPGTINSYEQYFGPGTRLTVT.